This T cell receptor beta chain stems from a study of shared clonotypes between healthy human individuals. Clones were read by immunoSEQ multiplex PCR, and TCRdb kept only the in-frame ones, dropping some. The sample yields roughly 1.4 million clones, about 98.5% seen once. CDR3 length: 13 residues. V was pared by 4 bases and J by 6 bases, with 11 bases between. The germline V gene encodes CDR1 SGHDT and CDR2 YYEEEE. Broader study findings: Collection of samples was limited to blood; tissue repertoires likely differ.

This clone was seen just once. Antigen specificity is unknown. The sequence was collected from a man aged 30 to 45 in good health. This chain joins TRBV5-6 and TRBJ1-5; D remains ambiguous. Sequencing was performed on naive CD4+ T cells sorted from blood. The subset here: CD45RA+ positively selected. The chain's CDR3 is CASSPNSGQPQHF. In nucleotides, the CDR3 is TGTGCCAGCAGCCCCAACAGTGGTCAGCCCCAGCATTTT.